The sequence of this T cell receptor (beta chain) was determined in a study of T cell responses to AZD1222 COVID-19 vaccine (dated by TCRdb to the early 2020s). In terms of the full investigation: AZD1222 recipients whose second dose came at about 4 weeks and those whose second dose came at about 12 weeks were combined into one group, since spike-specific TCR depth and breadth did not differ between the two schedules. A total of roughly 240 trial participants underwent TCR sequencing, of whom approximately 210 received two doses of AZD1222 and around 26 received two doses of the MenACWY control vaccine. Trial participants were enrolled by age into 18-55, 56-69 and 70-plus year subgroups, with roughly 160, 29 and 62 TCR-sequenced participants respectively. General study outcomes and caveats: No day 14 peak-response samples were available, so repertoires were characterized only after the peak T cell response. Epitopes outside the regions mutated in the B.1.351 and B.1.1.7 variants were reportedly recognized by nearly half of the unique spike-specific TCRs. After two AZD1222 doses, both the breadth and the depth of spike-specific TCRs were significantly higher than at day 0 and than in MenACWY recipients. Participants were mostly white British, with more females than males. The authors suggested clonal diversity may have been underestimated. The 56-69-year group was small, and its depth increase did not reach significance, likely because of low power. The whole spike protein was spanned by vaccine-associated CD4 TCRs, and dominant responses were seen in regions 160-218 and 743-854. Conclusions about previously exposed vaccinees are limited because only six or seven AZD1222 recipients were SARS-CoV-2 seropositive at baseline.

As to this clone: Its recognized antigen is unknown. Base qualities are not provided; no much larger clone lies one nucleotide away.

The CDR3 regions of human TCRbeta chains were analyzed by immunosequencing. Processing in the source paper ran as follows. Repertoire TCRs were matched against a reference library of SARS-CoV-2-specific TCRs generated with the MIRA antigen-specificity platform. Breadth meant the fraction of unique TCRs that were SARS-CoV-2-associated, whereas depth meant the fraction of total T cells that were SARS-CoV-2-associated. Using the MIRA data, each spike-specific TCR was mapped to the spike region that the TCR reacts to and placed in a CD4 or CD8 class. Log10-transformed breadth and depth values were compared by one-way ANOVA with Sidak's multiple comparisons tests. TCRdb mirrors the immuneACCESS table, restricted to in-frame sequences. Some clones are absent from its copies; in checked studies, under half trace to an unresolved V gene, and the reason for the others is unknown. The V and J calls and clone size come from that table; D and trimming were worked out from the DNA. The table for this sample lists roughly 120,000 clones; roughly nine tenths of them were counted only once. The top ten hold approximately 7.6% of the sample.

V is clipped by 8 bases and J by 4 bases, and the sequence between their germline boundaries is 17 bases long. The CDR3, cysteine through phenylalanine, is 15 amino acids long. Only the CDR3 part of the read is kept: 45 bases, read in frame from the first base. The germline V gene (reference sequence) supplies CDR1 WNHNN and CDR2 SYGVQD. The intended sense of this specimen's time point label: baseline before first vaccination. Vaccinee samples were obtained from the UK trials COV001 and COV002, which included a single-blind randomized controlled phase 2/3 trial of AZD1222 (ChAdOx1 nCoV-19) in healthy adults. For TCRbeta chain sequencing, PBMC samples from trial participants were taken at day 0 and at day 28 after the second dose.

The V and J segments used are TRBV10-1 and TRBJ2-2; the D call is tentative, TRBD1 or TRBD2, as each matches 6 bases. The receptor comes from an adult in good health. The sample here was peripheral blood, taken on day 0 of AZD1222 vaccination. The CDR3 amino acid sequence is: CASGGLAYGTGELFF. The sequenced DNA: TGCGCCAGCGGGGGGCTAGCTTACGGCACCGGGGAGCTGTTTTTT.